This note documents a single T cell receptor (beta chain) sequence. The target antigen is unknown. TCRdb analysed the 5' RACE reads with MiXCR anew, one entry per CDR3 protein. This table has fewer than 300,000 distinct CDR3 sequences, roughly 17% appearing once. These data come from a study of T-cell memory formation after mild COVID-19. Study overall: The TCR clusters were mostly specific to one donor. Whole-study results and caveats: For second-wave clones that peaked at day 37, SARS-CoV-2 specificity went unverified. CM and EM subsets held most contracting CD4+ clones; EMRA held CD8+ ones.

This sequence was found in a man aged 18 to 29 who had mild COVID-19 (a few samples of this study predate the infection). Cell type and time point are not known. The source material was PBMCs or a T cell subset sorted from them (not recorded which).

The chain's CDR3 is CASRFGTGQKTPLHF. CDR3 DNA sequence: TGTGCCAGCAGATTTGGGACAGGGCAAAAGACACCCCTCCACTTT. The chain links TRBV13 to TRBJ1-6; 9 bases are a match to TRBD1. Trimming cost V 6 bases and J 11 bases; bases outside gene matches: 11. Looked up from germline, CDR1 is PRHDT and CDR2 is FYEKMQ (reference sequence). The CDR3 sequence is 15 residues long.